This TCR beta chain was sequenced for a study of blood T cell repertoires in COVID-19. Turning to the study itself: Specimens from acute and convalescent COVID-19 originated in the United States, Italy and Spain. T cells, B-cell-depleted T cells, or PBMCs supplied cDNA or gDNA.

The CDR3 consists of 14 residues. Per the germline V gene, CDR1 is SGHNT and CDR2 is YYREEE (reference sequence). Trimming cost V 5 bases and J 6 bases; bases outside gene matches: 7. In the original analysis: Reference gene primer amplification gave nucleated cell count estimates. Clones were sequenced by immunoSEQ multiplex PCR, and TCRdb holds only the in-frame ones, with some missing. D and trimming come from the DNA, and the V and J calls and clone size come from that table. The sample carries some 490,000 clones, roughly nine tenths recorded once. Ages ranged from 18 to 89 years, with residence in fewer than 25 US areas. This clone appeared once.

The clonotype was recovered from a woman aged 55-70 years who had recovered from COVID-19. This chain uses TRBV5-4 with TRBJ2-1, with TRBD1 matching over 8 bases. The sample comprised PBMCs or T cells enriched from blood (not recorded which). DNA of the CDR3: TGTGCCAGCAGGAGACAGGGGATGGGCAATGAGCAGTTCTTC. The encoded protein is CASRRQGMGNEQFF.